This T cell receptor (beta chain) stems from a study of technical replicates of blood from a few donors. Method: immunoSEQ multiplex PCR; TCRdb's copy keeps in-frame clones and lacks some. The data show 60,000 or so clones, with 97% seen just once and over 0.15% held by the top ten. The germline V gene has CDR1 MNHEY and CDR2 SVGAGI. V was pared by 6 bases and J by 6 bases, with 11 bases between. The CDR3 contains 13 residues. The sequenced material came from T cells isolated from PBMCs. This rearrangement joins TRBV6-5 to TRBJ1-4, with D possibly being TRBD1 (6 bases). The clonotype was recovered from a human donor in good health. The CDR3 here is CASSQNRDEKLFF. The CDR3 DNA reads TGTGCCAGCAGCCAGAACAGGGATGAAAAACTGTTTTTT.